This TCR beta chain is from a study of cytomegalovirus exposure and HLA in healthy donors. Whole-study findings and limits: Cytomegalovirus association was assigned to about 150 TCR beta chains.

Sequencing was performed with immunoSEQ multiplex PCR; in TCRdb, only in-frame clones are kept and a portion is missing. The repertoire has hundreds of thousands of clones, about nine tenths of them found once; the top ten carry under 0.95%. Of note for this clone: Its antigen remains unidentified.

The receptor was isolated from a woman aged 18-35 years in good health and CMV-seronegative. Sequencing used PBMCs.

The DNA of the CDR3 is TGTGCCAGCAGTTATGGGGGCCCCTCCTATAATTCACCCCTCCACTTT. This sequence encodes CASSYGGPSYNSPLHF. The J gene is TRBJ1-6, the V gene TRBV6-5, with a possible D match to TRBD1 (6 bases). CDR3 length equals 16 residues. From germline, CDR1 is MNHEY and CDR2 SVGAGI. Between the trimmed V and J ends, which lost 3 bases and 0 bases, there was a span of 9 bases.